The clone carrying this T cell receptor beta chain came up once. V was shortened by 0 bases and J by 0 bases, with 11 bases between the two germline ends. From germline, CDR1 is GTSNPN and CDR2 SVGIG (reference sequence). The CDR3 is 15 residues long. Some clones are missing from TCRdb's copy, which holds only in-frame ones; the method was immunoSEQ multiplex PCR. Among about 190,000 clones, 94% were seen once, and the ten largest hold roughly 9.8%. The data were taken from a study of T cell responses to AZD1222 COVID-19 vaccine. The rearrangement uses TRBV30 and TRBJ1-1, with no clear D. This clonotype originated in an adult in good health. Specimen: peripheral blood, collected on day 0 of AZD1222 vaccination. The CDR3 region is CAWSVRRGLNTEAFF. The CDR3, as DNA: TGTGCCTGGAGTGTACGACGAGGCTTGAACACTGAAGCTTTCTTT.